This record concerns one TCR beta chain sequence. Sequencing was performed with immunoSEQ multiplex PCR; in TCRdb, only in-frame clones are kept and a portion is missing. The repertoire holds 550,000 to 850,000 clones, with approximately 72% as singletons. The CDR3 loop spans 14 amino acids. Trimming left V 5 bases short and J 6 bases short, with 16 bases between. Looked up from germline, CDR1 is MDHEN and CDR2 is SYDVKM. This sample stems from a study of shared clonotypes between healthy human individuals. The clonotype comes from a woman in her 30s in good health. Sequenced sample: memory CD4+ T cells sorted from blood. Noted subset: CD45RA-negative fraction. The chain recombines TRBV28 with TRBJ1-2; D call uncertain. The CDR3 loop is CASSPDVERNGYTF. The CDR3, as DNA: TGTGCCAGCAGTCCGGACGTTGAGAGGAATGGCTACACCTTC.